These 30 T cell receptor beta chains originate from one sample sequenced in a study of blood T cell repertoires in COVID-19. Sequencing used immunoSEQ multiplex PCR; TCRdb keeps in-frame clones, though not all of them. The sample consists of under 150,000 clones, about 83% of them appearing once. Material: peripheral blood. Receptors were obtained from a woman aged 40-49 years with acute or convalescent COVID-19.

The rearrangement links TRBV18 to TRBJ1-3, with D possibly TRBD1 on 6 matching bases. Germline V gene data show CDR1 as KGHSH and CDR2 as LQKENI. With 3 bases removed from V and 8 bases from J, the gap between germline ends came to 14 bases. The CDR3 covers 14 residues. For the CDR3, the DNA is TGTGCCAGCTCACCTCCGGCACAGGGAGACACCATATATTTT. Translated, it gives CASSPPAQGDTIYF.

V gene TRBV5-1 combines with J gene TRBJ2-2, with D possibly TRBD2 on 7 matching bases. The CDR3 is made up of 16 amino acids. Germline CDR1 and CDR2: SGHRS and YFSETQ. V lost 4 bases to trimming and J lost 3 bases, with 16 bases between them. The CDR3 bases are TGCGCCAGCAGCCCAACAATGGGGGGGCACACCGGGGAGCTGTTTTTT. Translating it yields CASSPTMGGHTGELFF.

This clone is a singleton in its sample. CDR3 loop: CASSLDMTDYGYTF. Here the CDR3 DNA reads TGTGCCAGCAGCTTAGATATGACAGATTATGGCTACACCTTC. The chain uses TRBV11-2 and TRBJ1-2, with D possibly TRBD1 on 5 matching bases. CDR1 and CDR2 from the germline V gene are SGHAT and FQNNGV. V lost 0 bases, J lost 5 bases, and 10 bases lay in between. The CDR3 covers 14 residues.

The CDR3 coding sequence is TGCGCCAGCAGCCAAGATAGGCGGGGAATCGCTGGGGCCAACGTCCTGACTTTC. Amino acids: CASSQDRRGIAGANVLTF. The gene calls are TRBV4-1 and TRBJ2-6; D may be TRBD2 (6 bases). CDR3 length equals 18 residues. Trimming pared 0 bases from V and 2 bases from J, leaving 14 bases between. From germline, CDR1 is MGHRA and CDR2 YSYEKL.

This clone was seen just once. At the DNA level, this CDR3 is encoded by other sequences in the same sample as well. The chain uses TRBV2 and TRBJ2-5; no firm D call. Trimming cost V 6 bases and J 4 bases, with 9 bases left between them. CDR1 is SNHLY and CDR2 is FYNNEI in the germline V gene. This CDR3 has 12 amino acids. The DNA for the CDR3 is TGTGCCAGCAGCGTCGGTGGAGAGACCCAGTACTTC. Its translation: CASSVGGETQYF.

This clone was recorded only once. The V gene is TRBV19, the J gene TRBJ1-4; 7 bases are a match to TRBD1. Trimming at V came to 6 bases and at J to 7 bases, leaving 11 bases not matched to a gene. The CDR3 sequence is 15 residues long. Germline V lookup: CDR1 LNHDA, CDR2 SQIVND (reference sequence). DNA of the CDR3: TGTGCCAGTAGCAGGGCCGACAGGGCGGTTGAAAAACTGTTTTTT. Translated: CASSRADRAVEKLFF.

The rearrangement joins TRBV6-5 to TRBJ1-6, with D uncertain. CDR1 and CDR2 (germline): MNHEY, SVGAGI. The CDR3 is 15 amino acids. V lost 6 bases and J 4 bases, leaving 13 bases between the germline ends. CDR3 in amino acids: CASRPREVYNSPLHF. In DNA, the CDR3 is TGTGCCAGCAGGCCACGAGAAGTATATAATTCACCCCTCCACTTT.

J is TRBJ1-2 and V is TRBV28; D ambiguous. V lost 6 bases to trimming and J lost 2 bases, with 4 bases between them. The CDR3 length is 11 residues. CDR1 and CDR2 from the germline V gene are MDHEN and SYDVKM. This CDR3 is CASRENYGYTF. CDR3 in DNA: TGTGCCAGCAGGGAGAACTATGGCTACACCTTC.

The CDR3 loop reads CASSLETVHRPQHF. CDR3 coding DNA: TGTGCCAGCAGCTTAGAAACGGTTCACCGGCCCCAGCATTTT. The gene calls are TRBV7-8 and TRBJ1-5; D gene uncertain. The V and J ends lost 1 base and 9 bases respectively, with 13 bases between them. This CDR3 comprises 14 residues. CDR1 and CDR2 from the germline V gene are SGHVS and FQNEAQ.

The chain links TRBV6-6 to TRBJ2-7, with D unresolved. The CDR3 extends over 14 amino acids. In germline, CDR1 is MNHNY, CDR2 SVGAGI (reference sequence). The V gene lost 0 bases and the J gene lost 4 bases, with 10 bases spanning the gap. The CDR3 reads CASSYSSEEYEQYF. CDR3 bases: TGTGCCAGCAGTTACTCGAGTGAGGAGTACGAGCAGTACTTC.

This clone was picked up a small number of times. The rearrangement uses TRBV4-2 and TRBJ2-1; a possible D gene is TRBD2 (6 bases). V gave up 0 bases and J gave up 8 bases, with 17 bases separating them. Germline CDR1 LGHNA, CDR2 YNFKEQ. This CDR3 is 16 amino acids long. CDR3 region: CASSQESGGGADEQFF. Here the CDR3 DNA reads TGTGCCAGCAGCCAAGAAAGCGGTGGCGGGGCGGATGAGCAGTTCTTC.

This clone was detected once. This chain uses TRBV11-2 with TRBJ2-4; 8 bases are a match to TRBD1. Germline V gene lookup returns CDR1 SGHAT and CDR2 FQNNGV. This CDR3 spans 11 amino acids. V dropped 1 base and J dropped 13; count of bases not matched to a gene: 0. The CDR3, as DNA: TGTGCCAGCAGCTTAGGGACAGGGCAGTACTTC. It yields the protein CASSLGTGQYF. Complete variable domain (other parts from reference TRBV11-2 and TRBJ2-4): EAGVAQSPRYKIIEKRQSVAFWCNPISGHATLYWYQQILGQGPKLLIQFQNNGVVDDSQLPKDRFSAERLKGVDSTLKIQPAKLEDSAVYLCASSLGTGQYFGAGTRLSVL.

This clone has just a few counts. The chain carries TRBV30 and TRBJ2-1; 9 bases map to TRBD2. There are 14 residues in the CDR3. Per germline, CDR1 GTSNPN and CDR2 SVGIG (reference sequence). V shed 3 bases and J 1 base; nucleotides not matched to a gene: 1. Here the CDR3 DNA reads TGTGCCTGGAGAACTAGCGGGTCCTACAATGAGCAGTTCTTC. Its protein product is CAWRTSGSYNEQFF.

The chain carries TRBV6-5 and TRBJ2-3; D unresolved. Germline CDR1 is MNHEY and CDR2 is SVGAGI. The CDR3 is made up of 15 amino acids. Trimming shortened V by 5 bases and J by 4 bases, and 16 bases separated the two germline ends. CDR3 loop: CASSPRRTSPDTQYF. The CDR3 DNA sequence: TGTGCCAGCAGTCCCCGGAGAACGAGCCCAGATACGCAGTATTTT.

The CDR3 DNA is TGTGCCAGCAGTGACGCTTCGCGGGACAGGGCGGATGGCTACACCTTC. Translation: CASSDASRDRADGYTF. J is TRBJ1-2 and V is TRBV6-4, with 9 bases aligning to TRBD1. After removal of 2 bases from V and 6 bases from J, the junction contained 10 bases not matched to a gene. Germline-derived CDR1 and CDR2 are MRHNA and SNTAGT. The CDR3 runs to 16 residues.

The CDR3 nucleotides are TGCGCCAGCAGCTTGCAACCCCAGGGGACCAGCAATCAGCCCCAGCATTTT. This encodes CASSLQPQGTSNQPQHF. The J gene is TRBJ1-5, the V gene TRBV5-1, with D possibly TRBD1 on 6 matching bases. The CDR3 is made up of 17 amino acids. V was shortened by 1 base and J by 1 base, with 15 bases between the two germline ends. CDR1 is SGHRS and CDR2 is YFSETQ in the germline V gene. Complete variable domain (other parts from reference TRBV5-1 and TRBJ1-5): KAGVTQTPRYLIKTRGQQVTLSCSPISGHRSVSWYQQTPGQGLQFLFEYFSETQRNKGNFPGRFSGRQFSNSRSEMNVSTLELGDSALYLCASSLQPQGTSNQPQHFGDGTRLSIL.

The chain links TRBV27 to TRBJ2-7; D perhaps matches TRBD1 (5 bases). The CDR3 runs 14 residues. Deletions cut 5 bases from V and 0 bases from J, with 11 bases between. Germline V gene lookup returns CDR1 MNHEY and CDR2 SMNVEV (reference sequence). CDR3 region: CASSQRQSSYEQYF. CDR3 sequence (DNA): TGTGCCAGCAGTCAGAGACAGAGCTCCTACGAGCAGTACTTC.

The chain links TRBV7-2 to TRBJ2-7; no firm D call. Trimming cost V 5 bases and J 0 bases, with 5 bases left between them. CDR3 length equals 12 residues. Germline CDR1 and CDR2: SGHTA and FQGNSA. CDR3 sequence: CASSTSSYEQYF. CDR3 DNA sequence: TGTGCCAGCAGCACCAGCTCCTACGAGCAGTACTTC. The full variable domain, completed using reference TRBV7-2 and TRBJ2-7, is GAGVSQSPSNKVTEKGKDVELRCDPISGHTALYWYRQSLGQGLEFLIYFQGNSAPDKSGLPSDRFSAERTGGSVSTLTIQRTQQEDSAVYLCASSTSSYEQYFGPGTRLTVT.

The CDR3 DNA is TGTGCCAGCCGGAGCTCCTATAATTCACCCCTCCACTTT. Translation gives CASRSSYNSPLHF. The chain combines TRBV6-4 with TRBJ1-6, with D unresolved. V lost 8 bases and J 0 bases, leaving 5 bases between the germline ends. CDR1 MRHNA and CDR2 SNTAGT come from the germline V gene. This CDR3 spans 13 amino acids.

The chain employs TRBV11-2 and TRBJ2-3, with TRBD1 matching 8 bases. The V gene end was trimmed by 4 bases and the J gene end by 6 bases; junction bases not matched to a gene: 6. The length of the CDR3 is 14 residues. Germline CDR1 SGHAT, CDR2 FQNNGV. As DNA, the CDR3 is TGTGCCAGCAGCTCTGGACAGGGAGACGATACGCAGTATTTT. Translating it yields CASSSGQGDDTQYF.

This chain uses TRBV2 with TRBJ2-3; 8 bases align to TRBD1. The CDR3 runs 13 residues. Germline-derived CDR1 and CDR2 are SNHLY and FYNNEI. J lost 5 bases, V lost 8 bases, and 6 bases had no gene match. CDR3: CASGTGSRDTQYF. In nucleotides, the CDR3 is TGTGCCAGCGGGACAGGATCGAGAGATACGCAGTATTTT.

The J gene is TRBJ1-1, the V gene TRBV27; D gene unclear. Germline CDR1 reads MNHEY; CDR2 reads SMNVEV (reference sequence). The V end was cut by 3 bases, the J end by 5 bases, with 13 bases between. The CDR3 runs to 14 residues. The CDR3 loop reads CASSFEGGGTEAFF. CDR3 sequence (DNA): TGTGCCAGCAGTTTTGAGGGAGGAGGGACTGAAGCTTTCTTT.

This rearrangement joins TRBV27 to TRBJ1-4, with a tentative D call TRBD1 (5 bases). Trimming stripped 8 bases from V and 4 bases from J, with 14 bases between. Germline V lookup: CDR1 MNHEY, CDR2 SMNVEV (reference sequence). There are 14 residues in the CDR3. The CDR3 loop reads CASGGRQGNEKLFF. CDR3 nucleotides: TGTGCCAGCGGAGGGAGGCAGGGTAATGAAAAACTGTTTTTT.

The chain employs TRBV28 and TRBJ2-2; 8 positions agree with TRBD2. The germline gives CDR1 MDHEN, CDR2 SYDVKM. V lost 5 bases, J lost 6 bases, and 8 bases stayed unmatched. The CDR3 length is 15 residues. CDR3 sequence (DNA): TGTGCCAGCAGTAGGGCGGGACTAGAATCCGGGGAGCTGTTTTTT. Translation: CASSRAGLESGELFF.

The chain uses TRBV2 and TRBJ2-3; weak D call: TRBD2 (5 bases). V dropped 4 bases and J dropped 1 base, with 9 bases sitting between them. Looked up from germline, CDR1 is SNHLY and CDR2 is FYNNEI. CDR3 size: 14 residues. In DNA form, the CDR3 reads TGTGCCAGCAGTGGGGCGGAGGGCACAGATACGCAGTATTTT. The encoded protein is CASSGAEGTDTQYF.

The CDR3 DNA reads TGTGCCAGCAGCTCGACAGAATATAGCAATCAGCCCCAGCATTTT. Encoded protein: CASSSTEYSNQPQHF. V gene TRBV7-6 combines with J gene TRBJ1-5; possible D gene TRBD1, 5 bases. Trimming took 4 bases from V and 0 from J, leaving 10 bases between them. Germline V CDR1 and CDR2: SGHVS, FNYEAQ. The CDR3 totals 15 residues.

The V gene is TRBV5-4, the J gene TRBJ2-1, with 10 bases that match TRBD2. Unmatched junction bases numbered 11, after V lost 2 bases and J lost 9 bases. The CDR3 covers 16 residues. The germline V gene has CDR1 SGHNT and CDR2 YYREEE (reference sequence). The CDR3 spells CASSFAPGSGGFEQFF. The CDR3 DNA reads TGTGCCAGCAGCTTCGCCCCAGGTAGCGGGGGGTTTGAGCAGTTCTTC. Filled out from reference TRBV5-4 and TRBJ2-1, the complete variable domain reads ETGVTQSPTHLIKTRGQQVTLRCSSQSGHNTVSWYQQALGQGPQFIFQYYREEENGRGNFPPRFSGLQFPNYSSELNVNALELDDSALYLCASSFAPGSGGFEQFFGPGTRLTVL.

This clone was detected only a few times. The V and J genes are TRBV27 and TRBJ2-3; 12 nucleotides line up with TRBD2. Trimming at V came to 3 bases and at J to 3 bases, leaving 16 bases not matched to a gene. Germline CDR1 and CDR2: MNHEY and SMNVEV (reference sequence). CDR3 length equals 20 residues. The CDR3 reads CASSFRTTSGGRGGTDTQYF. For the CDR3, the DNA is TGTGCCAGCAGTTTCCGTACTACTAGCGGGGGGCGAGGGGGAACAGATACGCAGTATTTT.

This sequence joins TRBV7-9 and TRBJ2-3; TRBD2 agrees at 11 bases. CDR1 and CDR2 from the germline V gene are SEHNR and FQNEAQ (reference sequence). The CDR3 is made up of 14 amino acids. Germline trimming cut 4 bases from V and 10 bases from J; bases unmatched to any gene: 7. The CDR3 DNA sequence: TGTGCCAGCAGCTCCCTAGCGGGGGGCGATCCGCAGTATTTT. This sequence encodes CASSSLAGGDPQYF.

The chain has TRBV14 and TRBJ2-5; TRBD2 matches at 13 bases. Germline V gene sequence: CDR1 SGHDN, CDR2 FVKESK. Trimming removed 4 bases from V and 5 bases from J; junction bases left unmatched: 7. The CDR3 runs 16 residues. The CDR3 sequence: CASSPRTSGSRETQYF. CDR3 nucleotide sequence: TGTGCCAGCAGCCCGCGGACTAGCGGGAGTCGTGAGACCCAGTACTTC.